This T cell receptor (beta chain) is from a study of technical replicates of blood from a few donors. The assay was immunoSEQ multiplex PCR, and TCRdb's table has in-frame clones only and misses some. The sample has about 80,000 clones, around 96% seen once. The CDR3 runs to 16 residues. Germline V gene sequence: CDR1 MNHEY, CDR2 SMNVEV (reference sequence). The V and J ends lost 1 base and 0 bases respectively, with 7 bases between them. The chain employs TRBV27 and TRBJ2-6, with a weak D call TRBD1 (5 bases). The TCR comes from a human donor in good health. Sequenced sample: T cells isolated from PBMCs. CDR3 bases: TGTGCCAGCAGTTTATATGACAGCTCTGGGGCCAACGTCCTGACTTTC. This translates into CASSLYDSSGANVLTF.